Below, 9 T cell receptor beta chains from the same sample are listed, as sequenced in a study of cytomegalovirus exposure and HLA in healthy donors. Vbeta (60) and Jbeta (13) primers were used in the PCR. Sequencing was performed with immunoSEQ multiplex PCR; in TCRdb, only in-frame clones are kept and a portion is missing. The table lists roughly 120,000 clones, roughly 88% of them singletons. The sequencing input was PBMCs. The receptor source for this set is a woman between 18 and 29 years old in good health and CMV-seropositive.

With respect to this clone: Germline and junction disagree at one end, which may indicate a read error. V gene TRBV7-9 combines with J gene TRBJ1-2, with a tentative D call TRBD1 (5 bases). CDR3 length: 13 residues. CDR1 SEHNR and CDR2 FQNEAQ come from the germline V gene (reference sequence). The CDR3 protein is CSSSPTDPYGYTF. The CDR3 DNA follows: TGTTCCAGCAGCCCGACAGATCCCTATGGCTACACCTTC. The full variable domain, in which reference TRBV7-9 and TRBJ1-2 provide the parts outside the CDR3, is DTGVSQNPRHKITKRGQNVTFRCDPISEHNRLYWYRQTLGQGPEFLTYFQNEAQLEKSRLLSDRFSAERPKGSFSTLEIQRTEQGDSAMYLCSSSPTDPYGYTFGSGTRLTVV.

As regards this clone: One junction end does not reproduce the germline sequence, and a read error may be involved. The chain joins TRBV7-9 to TRBJ2-7; D may be TRBD2 (6 bases). Germline V lookup: CDR1 SEHNR, CDR2 FQNEAQ (reference sequence). The CDR3 extends over 15 amino acids. The CDR3 sequence is CSSSHPETRSYEQYF. CDR3 bases: TGTTCCAGCAGCCACCCTGAGACTAGGTCCTACGAGCAGTACTTC.

This clone was detected only once. The chain uses TRBV5-1 and TRBJ2-7, with D possibly TRBD1 on 5 matching bases. CDR3 size: 17 residues. Trimming cost V 0 bases and J 4 bases, with 20 bases left between them. CDR1 and CDR2 from the germline V gene are SGHRS and YFSETQ. Written as DNA, the CDR3 is TGCGCCAGCAGCTTGGCCGGTACGAGGACATACATTTACGAGCAGTACTTC. Its translation: CASSLAGTRTYIYEQYF.

Comments on this clone: Other DNA sequences in this sample translate to the same CDR3. The chain links TRBV14 to TRBJ2-7; TRBD1 might be the D (6 bases). V gave up 4 bases and J gave up 4 bases, with 11 bases separating them. This CDR3 contains 13 residues. Germline lookup yields CDR1 SGHDN and CDR2 FVKESK. The CDR3 region has the DNA TGTGCCAGCAGCCTGTTGGGGGCATACGAGCAGTACTTC. It specifies CASSLLGAYEQYF.

The V gene is TRBV5-1, the J gene TRBJ2-1; D possibly corresponds to TRBD1 (7 bases). The CDR3 is 17 amino acids. V lost 4 bases and J lost 8, with 25 bases in between. The germline gives CDR1 SGHRS, CDR2 YFSETQ. The CDR3, as DNA: TGCGCCAGCAGCCGCGGCGGGGCGGCAGGGGGACGGGATGAGCAGTTCTTC. Amino acids: CASSRGGAAGGRDEQFF.

The chain couples TRBV27 to TRBJ2-3, with D tentatively TRBD1 (6 bases). CDR1 and CDR2 from the germline V gene are MNHEY and SMNVEV (reference sequence). The CDR3 is 14 residues long. Trimming took 2 bases from V and 2 from J, leaving 8 bases between them. CDR3 bases: TGTGCCAGCAGTTTAGGGGGCTACACAGATACGCAGTATTTT. It specifies CASSLGGYTDTQYF.

The gene calls are TRBV7-3 and TRBJ2-2; a possible D gene is TRBD2 (6 bases). Per germline, CDR1 SGHTA and CDR2 FQGTGA. The V end lost 2 bases, the J end lost 7 bases, and 8 bases lay between the germline ends. This CDR3 spans 13 amino acids. The CDR3 DNA reads TGTGCCAGCAGCTTACAGACTAGCGGGGAGCTGTTTTTT. It yields the protein CASSLQTSGELFF.

This CDR3 reads CASSKPTGDDYGYTF. The CDR3 DNA sequence: TGTGCCAGCAGCAAACCTACAGGGGACGACTATGGCTACACCTTC. This chain joins TRBV7-9 and TRBJ1-2; 7 bases map to TRBD1. CDR3 length equals 15 residues. Germline V lookup: CDR1 SEHNR, CDR2 FQNEAQ (reference sequence). Unmatched junction bases numbered 9, after V lost 5 bases and J lost 3 bases.

This clone has a handful of counts. The rearrangement uses TRBV6-5 and TRBJ1-2, with 7 positions matching TRBD1. V shed 7 bases, J shed 4 bases, and the junction held 3 bases outside the gene matches. The CDR3 is made up of 12 amino acids. The germline V gene encodes CDR1 MNHEY and CDR2 SVGAGI. CDR3 sequence: CASTGGSYGYTF. As DNA, the CDR3 is TGTGCCAGCACAGGGGGGAGCTATGGCTACACCTTC.